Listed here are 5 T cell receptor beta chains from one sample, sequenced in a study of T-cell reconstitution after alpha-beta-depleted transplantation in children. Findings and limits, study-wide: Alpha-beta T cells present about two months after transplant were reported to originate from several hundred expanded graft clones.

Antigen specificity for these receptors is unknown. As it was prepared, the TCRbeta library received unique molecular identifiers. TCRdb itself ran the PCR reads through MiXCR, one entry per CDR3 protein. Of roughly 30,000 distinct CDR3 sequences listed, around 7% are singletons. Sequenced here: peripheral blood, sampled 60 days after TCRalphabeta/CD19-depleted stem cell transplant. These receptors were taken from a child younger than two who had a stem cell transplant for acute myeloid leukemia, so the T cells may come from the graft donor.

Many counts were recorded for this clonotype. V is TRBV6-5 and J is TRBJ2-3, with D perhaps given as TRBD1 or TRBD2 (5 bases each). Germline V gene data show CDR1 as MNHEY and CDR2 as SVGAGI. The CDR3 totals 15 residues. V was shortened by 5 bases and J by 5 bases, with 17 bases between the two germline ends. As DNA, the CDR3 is TGTGCCAGCAGTCTGGACGGACAAGGAGGAGATACGCAGTATTTT. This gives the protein CASSLDGQGGDTQYF.

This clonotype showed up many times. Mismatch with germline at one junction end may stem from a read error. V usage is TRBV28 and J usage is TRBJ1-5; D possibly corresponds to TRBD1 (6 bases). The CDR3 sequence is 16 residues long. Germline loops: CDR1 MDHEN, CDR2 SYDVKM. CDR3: CASNLQGEYSNQPQHF. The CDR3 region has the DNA TGTGCCAGCAATTTACAGGGAGAATATAGCAATCAGCCCCAGCATTTT.

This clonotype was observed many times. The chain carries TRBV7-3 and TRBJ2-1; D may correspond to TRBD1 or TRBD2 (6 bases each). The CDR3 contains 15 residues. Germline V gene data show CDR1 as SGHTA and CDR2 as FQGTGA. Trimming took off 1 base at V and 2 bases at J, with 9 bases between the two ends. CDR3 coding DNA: TGTGCCAGCAGCTTAAAAGGGGGGACCTACAATGAGCAGTTCTTC. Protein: CASSLKGGTYNEQFF.

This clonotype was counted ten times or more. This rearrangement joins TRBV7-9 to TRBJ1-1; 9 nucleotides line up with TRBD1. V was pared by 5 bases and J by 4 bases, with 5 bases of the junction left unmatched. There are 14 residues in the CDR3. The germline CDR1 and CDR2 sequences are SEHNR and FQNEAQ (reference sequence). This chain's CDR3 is CASSPTGGRTEAFF. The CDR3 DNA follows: TGTGCCAGCAGCCCCACAGGGGGCCGCACTGAAGCTTTCTTT.

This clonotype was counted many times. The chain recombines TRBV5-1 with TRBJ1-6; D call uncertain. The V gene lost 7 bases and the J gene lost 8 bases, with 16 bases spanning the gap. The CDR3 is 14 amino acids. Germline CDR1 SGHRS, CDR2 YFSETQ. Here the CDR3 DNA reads TGCGCCAGCCCGTCGCTCCGCGCGGATTCACCCCTCCACTTT. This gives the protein CASPSLRADSPLHF.